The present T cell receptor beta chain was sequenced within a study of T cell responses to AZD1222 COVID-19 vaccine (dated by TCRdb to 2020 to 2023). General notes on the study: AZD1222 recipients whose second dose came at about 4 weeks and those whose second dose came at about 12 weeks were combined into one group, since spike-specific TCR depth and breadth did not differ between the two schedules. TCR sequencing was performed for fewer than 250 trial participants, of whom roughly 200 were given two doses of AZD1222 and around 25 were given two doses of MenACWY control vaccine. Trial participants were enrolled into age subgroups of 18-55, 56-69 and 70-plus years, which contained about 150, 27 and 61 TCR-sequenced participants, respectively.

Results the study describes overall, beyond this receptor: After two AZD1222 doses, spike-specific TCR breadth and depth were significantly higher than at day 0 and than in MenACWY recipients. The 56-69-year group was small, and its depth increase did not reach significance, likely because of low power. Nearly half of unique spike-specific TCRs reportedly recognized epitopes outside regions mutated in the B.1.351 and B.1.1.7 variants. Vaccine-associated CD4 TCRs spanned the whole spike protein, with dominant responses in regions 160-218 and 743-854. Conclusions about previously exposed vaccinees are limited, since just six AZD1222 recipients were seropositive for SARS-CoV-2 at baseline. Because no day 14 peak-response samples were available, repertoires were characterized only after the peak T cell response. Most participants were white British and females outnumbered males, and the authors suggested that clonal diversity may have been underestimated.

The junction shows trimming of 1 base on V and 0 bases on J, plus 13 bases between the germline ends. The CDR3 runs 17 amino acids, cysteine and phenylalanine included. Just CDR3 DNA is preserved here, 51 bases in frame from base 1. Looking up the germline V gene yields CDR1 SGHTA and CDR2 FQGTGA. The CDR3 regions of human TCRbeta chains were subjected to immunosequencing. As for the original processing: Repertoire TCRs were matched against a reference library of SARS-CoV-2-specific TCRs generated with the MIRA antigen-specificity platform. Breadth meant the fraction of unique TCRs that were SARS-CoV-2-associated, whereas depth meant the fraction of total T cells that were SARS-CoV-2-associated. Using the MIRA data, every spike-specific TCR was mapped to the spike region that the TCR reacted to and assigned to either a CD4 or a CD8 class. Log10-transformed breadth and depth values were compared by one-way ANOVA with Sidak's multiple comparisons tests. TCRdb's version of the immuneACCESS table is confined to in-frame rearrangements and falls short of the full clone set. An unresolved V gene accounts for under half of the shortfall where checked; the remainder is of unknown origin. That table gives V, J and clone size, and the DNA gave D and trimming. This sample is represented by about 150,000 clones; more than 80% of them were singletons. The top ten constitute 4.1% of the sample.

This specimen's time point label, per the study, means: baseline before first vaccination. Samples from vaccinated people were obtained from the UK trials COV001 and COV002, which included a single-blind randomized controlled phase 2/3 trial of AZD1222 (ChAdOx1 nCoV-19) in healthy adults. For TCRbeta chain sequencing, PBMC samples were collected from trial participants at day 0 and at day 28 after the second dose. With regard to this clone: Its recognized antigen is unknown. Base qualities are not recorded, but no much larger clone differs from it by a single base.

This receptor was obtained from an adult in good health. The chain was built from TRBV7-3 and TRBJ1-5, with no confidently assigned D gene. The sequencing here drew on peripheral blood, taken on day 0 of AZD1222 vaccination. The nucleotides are TGTGCCAGCAGCTTAATCTGGCAGGTCAATAGCAATCAGCCCCAGCATTTT. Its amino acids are CASSLIWQVNSNQPQHF.